These 22 T cell receptor beta chains share one sample of origin, sequenced in a study of OX40 agonist ivuxolimab in advanced cancers. Clones were sequenced by immunoSEQ multiplex PCR, and TCRdb holds only the in-frame ones, with some missing. The profile shows fewer than 65,000 clones, 75% to 90% of them singletons. Sequenced here: CD4+ or CD8+ T cells sorted from blood, sampled in a trial of the OX40 agonist ivuxolimab. Receptors were obtained from an adult with an advanced solid tumor such as melanoma, head and neck, liver or kidney cancer.

This chain links TRBV5-6 with TRBJ1-5, with D perhaps TRBD1 (6 bases). Germline loops: CDR1 SGHDT, CDR2 YYEEEE. The V end lost 4 bases, the J end lost 5 bases, and 16 bases lay between the germline ends. This CDR3 has 15 residues. The DNA of the CDR3 is TGTGCCAGCAGCCTGGCGGGGGCGTCGTATCAGCCCCAGCATTTT. Its translation: CASSLAGASYQPQHF.

V is TRBV29-1 and J is TRBJ2-7, with 8 bases identical to TRBD1. Germline V CDR1 and CDR2: SQVTM, ANQGSEA. This CDR3 comprises 14 residues. V lost 5 bases and J lost 2; bases outside the gene matches: 8. The CDR3 protein is CSVKGRGQTYEQYF. CDR3 coding DNA: TGCAGCGTTAAGGGCAGGGGGCAGACCTACGAGCAGTACTTC.

This chain joins TRBV29-1 and TRBJ1-2; D remains ambiguous. Trimming removed 2 bases at V and 4 bases at J, with 14 bases between. CDR3 size: 14 residues. Germline V CDR1 and CDR2: SQVTM, ANQGSEA. CDR3 residues: CSVEHRERGYGYTF. The CDR3 DNA reads TGCAGCGTTGAACATAGGGAGCGTGGCTATGGCTACACCTTC.

V is TRBV15 and J is TRBJ2-7; maybe TRBD1 (5 bases). From germline, CDR1 is LNHNV and CDR2 YYDKDF (reference sequence). V gave up 3 bases and J gave up 3 bases, with 12 bases separating them. The CDR3 is made up of 14 amino acids. The CDR3 spells CATSRARADYEQYF. CDR3 DNA: TGTGCCACCAGCAGGGCCAGGGCAGACTACGAGCAGTACTTC. Full variable domain (missing parts from reference TRBV15 and TRBJ2-7): DAMVIQNPRYQVTQFGKPVTLSCSQTLNHNVMYWYQQKSSQAPKLLFHYYDKDFNNEADTPDNFQSRRPNTSFCFLDIRSPGLGDTAMYLCATSRARADYEQYFGPGTRLTVT.

CDR3 loop: CASSPPLGSGNTIYF. The CDR3 coding sequence is TGTGCCAGCTCACCTCCTCTTGGCTCTGGAAACACCATATATTTT. The V and J genes are TRBV18 and TRBJ1-3; no firm D call. This CDR3 is built from 15 residues. The germline V gene encodes CDR1 KGHSH and CDR2 LQKENI. The V end was cut by 3 bases, the J end by 0 bases, with 9 bases between.

The chain is built from TRBV6-5 and TRBJ2-7; 7 bases line up with TRBD2. Germline CDR1 and CDR2: MNHEY and SVGAGI. The CDR3 totals 15 residues. Unmatched junction bases numbered 10, after V lost 7 bases and J lost 1 base. CDR3: CASNKRGRVSYEQYF. CDR3 coding DNA: TGTGCCAGCAATAAGCGGGGAAGAGTATCCTACGAGCAGTACTTC.

The CDR3: CASSLEISRDTEAFF. In DNA form, the CDR3 reads TGTGCCAGCAGCTTGGAAATTTCCAGGGACACTGAAGCTTTCTTT. V and J are TRBV5-4 and TRBJ1-1; the D gene is possibly TRBD1 (5 bases). The CDR3 is 15 amino acids. Germline CDR1 is SGHNT and CDR2 is YYREEE (reference sequence). Trimming stripped 0 bases from V and 3 bases from J, with 12 bases between. Based on the CDR3 plus reference TRBV5-4 and TRBJ1-1, the full variable domain is ETGVTQSPTHLIKTRGQQVTLRCSSQSGHNTVSWYQQALGQGPQFIFQYYREEENGRGNFPPRFSGLQFPNYSSELNVNALELDDSALYLCASSLEISRDTEAFFGQGTRLTVV.

The chain couples TRBV6-1 to TRBJ1-2, with 8 bases identical to TRBD1. The germline CDR1 and CDR2 sequences are MNHNS and SASEGT. The CDR3 is made up of 13 amino acids. V trimming: 5 bases; J trimming: 8 bases; junction bases outside the gene matches: 7. CDR3 bases: TGTGCCAGCAGTCCGGACAGGGATCGCGGCTACACCTTC. It yields the protein CASSPDRDRGYTF.

CDR3 sequence reads: CAISDTTRTGGNTIYF. CDR3 nucleotide sequence: TGTGCCATCAGTGATACCACCCGGACAGGGGGAAACACCATATATTTT. The chain has TRBV10-3 and TRBJ1-3; 8 nucleotides align to TRBD1. V dropped 3 bases and J dropped 4; count of bases not matched to a gene: 8. The CDR3 has 16 residues. Per germline, CDR1 ENHRY and CDR2 SYGVKD.

The J gene is TRBJ2-1, the V gene TRBV15; possibly TRBD1 for D (5 bases). In germline, CDR1 is LNHNV, CDR2 YYDKDF (reference sequence). Trimming took 1 base from V and 6 from J, leaving 7 bases between them. CDR3 size: 13 residues. The CDR3 is CATSRGRGNEQFF. The CDR3 region has the DNA TGTGCCACCAGCAGAGGAAGGGGCAATGAGCAGTTCTTC.

This chain joins TRBV4-1 and TRBJ2-1, with D uncertain. Trimming pared 4 bases from V and 4 bases from J, leaving 11 bases between. Germline CDR1 reads MGHRA; CDR2 reads YSYEKL. The CDR3 loop spans 14 amino acids. For the CDR3, the DNA is TGCGCCAGCAGCCCAGCCGACGATTACAATGAGCAGTTCTTC. Translation: CASSPADDYNEQFF.

The V and J genes are TRBV18 and TRBJ2-2, with D perhaps TRBD1 (6 bases). V was shortened by 3 bases and J by 1 base, with 9 bases between the two germline ends. The CDR3 extends over 15 amino acids. CDR1 and CDR2 from the germline V gene are KGHSH and LQKENI. CDR3 DNA: TGTGCCAGCTCACCTAGGACAGAGAACACCGGGGAGCTGTTTTTT. It is translated as CASSPRTENTGELFF. The variable domain in full, with the rest retrieved from reference TRBV18 and TRBJ2-2, is NAGVMQNPRHLVRRRGQEARLRCSPMKGHSHVYWYRQLPEEGLKFMVYLQKENIIDESGMPKERFSAEFPKEGPSILRIQQVVRGDSAAYFCASSPRTENTGELFFGEGSRLTVL.

The chain uses TRBV9 and TRBJ2-7; no definite D call. Trimming pared 0 bases from V and 6 bases from J, leaving 16 bases between. The CDR3 runs 15 residues. Germline CDR1 is SGDLS and CDR2 is YYNGEE. DNA of the CDR3: TGTGCCAGCAGCGTAGCCCCCGGAGTATTGAGCGAGCAGTACTTC. It yields the protein CASSVAPGVLSEQYF.

The chain recombines TRBV5-1 with TRBJ2-1, with D possibly TRBD1 on 5 matching bases. This CDR3 contains 14 residues. The germline CDR1 and CDR2 sequences are SGHRS and YFSETQ. Trimming shortened V by 4 bases and J by 6 bases, and 14 bases separated the two germline ends. CDR3 DNA: TGCGCCAGCAGCCGAGACAGTGGACCCAATGAGCAGTTCTTC. Its protein is CASSRDSGPNEQFF.

The chain is built from TRBV28 and TRBJ2-1; 10 bases match TRBD2. Losses at the gene ends were 3 bases for V and 6 bases for J; bases not matched to a gene: 11. Germline V gene lookup returns CDR1 MDHEN and CDR2 SYDVKM. CDR3 length: 17 residues. The CDR3 region has the DNA TGTGCCAGCAGTTTCCCAGGGGGGACTAGCGAACGCAATGAGCAGTTCTTC. As protein: CASSFPGGTSERNEQFF.

This chain uses TRBV7-9 with TRBJ2-1; TRBD2 agrees at 9 bases. Trimming at V came to 1 base and at J to 6 bases, leaving 7 bases not matched to a gene. The germline gives CDR1 SEHNR, CDR2 FQNEAQ (reference sequence). This CDR3 is 16 amino acids long. CDR3 nucleotide sequence: TGTGCCAGCAGCTTAGGGGGTAGCGGGAGAATCAATGAGCAGTTCTTC. Translation gives CASSLGGSGRINEQFF.

The rearrangement links TRBV5-6 to TRBJ2-3; no clear D gene. CDR3 length equals 12 residues. Per the germline V gene, CDR1 is SGHDT and CDR2 is YYEEEE. Trimming took off 1 base at V and 8 bases at J, with 8 bases between the two ends. CDR3: CASSLNRGTQYF. The CDR3 DNA is TGTGCCAGCAGCTTGAACCGTGGTACGCAGTATTTT.

This chain links TRBV28 with TRBJ1-5; D gene ambiguous. This CDR3 spans 15 amino acids. Trimming took off 2 bases at V and 1 base at J, with 9 bases between the two ends. Germline CDR1 is MDHEN and CDR2 is SYDVKM. CDR3 loop: CASSLGRISNQPQHF. The CDR3 DNA follows: TGTGCCAGCAGTTTAGGTCGGATAAGCAATCAGCCCCAGCATTTT.

This rearrangement joins TRBV6-5 to TRBJ1-4; tentatively, D is TRBD1 (5 bases). Trimming removed 3 bases at V and 3 bases at J, with 11 bases between. The germline V gene has CDR1 MNHEY and CDR2 SVGAGI. This CDR3 has 15 amino acids. The DNA of the CDR3 is TGTGCCAGCAGTTATGATCTAGGGGCTAATGAAAAACTGTTTTTT. It yields the protein CASSYDLGANEKLFF.

This sequence joins TRBV19 and TRBJ2-1; 9 positions match TRBD1. The V and J ends lost 9 bases and 5 bases, in that order; junction bases with no gene match: 11. CDR1 and CDR2 from the germline V gene are LNHDA and SQIVND (reference sequence). This CDR3 is built from 15 residues. The CDR3 is CASHSRGQGNNEQFF. The DNA of the CDR3 is TGTGCCAGCCATTCCAGGGGACAGGGAAACAATGAGCAGTTCTTC.

Only a few counts were recorded for this clone. This sequence joins TRBV6-5 and TRBJ2-7; TRBD2 might be the D (5 bases). The V gene's germline CDR1 is MNHEY and CDR2 SVGAGI. This CDR3 is 14 amino acids long. The V gene lost 2 bases and the J gene lost 0 bases, with 8 bases spanning the gap. In nucleotides, the CDR3 is TGTGCCAGCAGTTACGAGGGAGACTCCTACGAGCAGTACTTC. Translating gives CASSYEGDSYEQYF.

J is TRBJ2-3 and V is TRBV11-1; tentatively, D is TRBD2 (6 bases). The length of the CDR3 is 14 residues. CDR1 is SGHAT, CDR2 FQDESV, per germline (reference sequence). V was shortened by 5 bases and J by 1 base, with 10 bases between the two germline ends. In DNA form, the CDR3 reads TGTGCCAGCAGCCCTCGGGAGCGCACAGATACGCAGTATTTT. This codes for CASSPRERTDTQYF.